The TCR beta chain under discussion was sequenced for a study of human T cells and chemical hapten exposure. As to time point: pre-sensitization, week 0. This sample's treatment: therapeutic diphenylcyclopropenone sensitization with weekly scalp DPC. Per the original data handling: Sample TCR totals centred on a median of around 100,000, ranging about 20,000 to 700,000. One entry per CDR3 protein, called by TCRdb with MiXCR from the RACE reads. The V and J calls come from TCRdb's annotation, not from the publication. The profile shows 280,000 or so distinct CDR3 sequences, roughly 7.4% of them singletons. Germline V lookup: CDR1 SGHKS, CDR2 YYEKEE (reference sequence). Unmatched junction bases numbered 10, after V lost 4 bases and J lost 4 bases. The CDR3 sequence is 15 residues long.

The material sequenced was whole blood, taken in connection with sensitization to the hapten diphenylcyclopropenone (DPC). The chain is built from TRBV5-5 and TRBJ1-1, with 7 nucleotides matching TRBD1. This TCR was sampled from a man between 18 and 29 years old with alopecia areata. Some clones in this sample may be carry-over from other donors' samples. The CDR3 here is CASSHVPDRVTEAFF. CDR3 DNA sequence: TGTGCCAGCAGCCACGTCCCAGACAGGGTCACTGAAGCTTTCTTT.